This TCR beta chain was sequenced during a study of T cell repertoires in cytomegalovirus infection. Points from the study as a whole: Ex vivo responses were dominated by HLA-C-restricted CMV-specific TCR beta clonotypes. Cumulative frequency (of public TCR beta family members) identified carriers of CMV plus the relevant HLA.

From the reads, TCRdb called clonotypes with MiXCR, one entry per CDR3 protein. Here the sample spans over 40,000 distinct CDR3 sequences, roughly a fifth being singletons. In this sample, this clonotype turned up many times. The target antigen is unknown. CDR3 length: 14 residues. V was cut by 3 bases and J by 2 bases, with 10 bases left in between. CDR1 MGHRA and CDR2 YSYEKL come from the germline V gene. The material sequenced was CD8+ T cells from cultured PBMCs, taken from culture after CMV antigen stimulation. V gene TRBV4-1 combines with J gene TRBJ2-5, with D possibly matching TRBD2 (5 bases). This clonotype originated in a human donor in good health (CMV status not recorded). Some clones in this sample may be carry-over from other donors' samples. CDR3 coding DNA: TGCGCCAGCAGCCATCCGGACTTTCAAGAGACCCAGTACTTC. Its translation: CASSHPDFQETQYF.